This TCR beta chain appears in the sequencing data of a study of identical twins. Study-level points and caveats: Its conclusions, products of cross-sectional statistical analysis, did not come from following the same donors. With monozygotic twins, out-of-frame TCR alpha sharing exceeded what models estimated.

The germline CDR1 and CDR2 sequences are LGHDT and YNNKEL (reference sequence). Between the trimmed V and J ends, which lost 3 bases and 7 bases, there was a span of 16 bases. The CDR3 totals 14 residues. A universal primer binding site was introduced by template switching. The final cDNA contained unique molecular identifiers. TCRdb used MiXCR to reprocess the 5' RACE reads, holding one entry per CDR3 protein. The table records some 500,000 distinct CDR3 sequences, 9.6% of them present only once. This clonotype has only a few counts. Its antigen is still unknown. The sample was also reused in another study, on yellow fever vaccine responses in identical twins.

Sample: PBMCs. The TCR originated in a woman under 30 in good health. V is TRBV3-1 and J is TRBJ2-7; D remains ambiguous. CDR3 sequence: CASSHLDRSGEQYF. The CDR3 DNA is TGTGCCAGCAGCCATCTGGACCGTTCCGGGGAGCAGTACTTC.